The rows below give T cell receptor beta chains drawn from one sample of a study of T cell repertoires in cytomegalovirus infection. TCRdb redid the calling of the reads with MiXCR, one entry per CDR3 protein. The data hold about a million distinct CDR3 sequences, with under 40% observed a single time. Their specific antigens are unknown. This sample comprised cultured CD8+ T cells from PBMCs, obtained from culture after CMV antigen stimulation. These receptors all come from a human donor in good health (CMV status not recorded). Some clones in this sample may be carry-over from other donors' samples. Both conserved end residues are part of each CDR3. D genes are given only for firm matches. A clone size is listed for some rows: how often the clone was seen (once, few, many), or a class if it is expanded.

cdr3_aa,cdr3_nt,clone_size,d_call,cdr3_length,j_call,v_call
CASSMTGIGSPLHF,TGTGCCAGCAGTATGACAGGGATAGGTTCACCCCTCCACTTT,many,TRBD1,14,TRBJ1-6,TRBV7-2
CAWGGGTEAFF,TGTGCCTGGGGAGGGGGAACTGAAGCTTTCTTT,NA,NA,11,TRBJ1-1,TRBV2
CASSEPGIGGNEKLFF,TGTGCCAGCAGTGAACCTGGGATAGGGGGAAATGAAAAACTGTTTTTT,few,NA,16,TRBJ1-4,TRBV6-1
CALRGGGTEQFF,TGTGCCCTAAGAGGGGGGGGGACTGAGCAGTTCTTC,NA,NA,12,TRBJ2-1,TRBV7-9
CASSQILAGGNEQFF,TGCGCCAGCAGCCAAATTCTAGCGGGGGGGAATGAGCAGTTCTTC,NA,TRBD2,15,TRBJ2-1,TRBV4-1
CANTNETSLETQYF,TGTGCCAACACCAACGAGACTAGTTTGGAGACCCAGTACTTC,NA,NA,14,TRBJ2-5,TRBV6-5
CASSPRDGGSEQFF,TGTGCCAGCAGCCCCCGGGACGGGGGAAGTGAGCAGTTCTTC,few,NA,14,TRBJ2-1,TRBV7-9
CATPNPTSLVTDTQYF,TGTGCCACACCCAATCCGACTAGCCTCGTCACAGATACGCAGTATTTT,few,TRBD2,16,TRBJ2-3,TRBV2
CASSLIAGTYEQYF,TGTGCCAGCAGTTTAATAGCGGGAACATACGAGCAGTACTTC,few,TRBD2,14,TRBJ2-7,TRBV12-3/TRBV12-4
CASSLPPWEGYTF,TGTGCCAGCAGTTTACCCCCATGGGAGGGCTACACCTTC,NA,NA,13,TRBJ1-2,TRBV12-3/TRBV12-4
CSATSRVNNQPQHF,TGCAGTGCAACCTCCAGGGTGAACAATCAGCCCCAGCATTTT,NA,NA,14,TRBJ1-5,TRBV20-1
CARNRDRGLYGYTF,TGTGCCAGAAACCGGGACAGGGGGTTATATGGCTACACCTTC,NA,TRBD1,14,TRBJ1-2,TRBV2
CASSSLLDRAESNQPQHF,TGTGCCAGCAGTTCTCTCCTGGACAGGGCTGAAAGCAATCAGCCCCAGCATTTT,few,TRBD1,18,TRBJ1-5,TRBV27
CASSAGRLATNEKLFF,TGTGCCAGCAGCGCCGGCCGACTGGCAACTAATGAAAAACTGTTTTTT,NA,NA,16,TRBJ1-4,TRBV7-6
CASGGSGGEQYF,TGCGCCAGTGGGGGTAGCGGGGGCGAGCAGTACTTC,few,TRBD2,12,TRBJ2-7,TRBV4-1
CATSDQGGANQPQHF,TGTGCCACCAGTGACCAGGGAGGTGCAAATCAGCCCCAGCATTTT,NA,NA,15,TRBJ1-5,TRBV24-1
CASSYSTQPLAKNILYF,TGTGCCAGCAGTTACTCGACACAGCCCCTAGCCAAAAACATTCTGTACTTC,NA,NA,17,TRBJ2-4,TRBV6-6
CASVGSNTEAFF,TGTGCCAGCGTGGGATCGAACACTGAAGCTTTCTTT,once,NA,12,TRBJ1-1,TRBV27
CASSVYWSGGAYNEQFF,TGTGCCAGCAGCGTCTACTGGAGCGGGGGGGCCTACAATGAGCAGTTCTTC,few,TRBD2,17,TRBJ2-1,TRBV3-1
CASSLGYSSNTGELFF,TGTGCCAGCAGCTTAGGCTATTCCTCGAACACCGGGGAGCTGTTTTTT,few,NA,16,TRBJ2-2,TRBV7-9
CASSYALSGANYGYTF,TGTGCCAGCAGTTACGCGTTATCGGGTGCTAATTATGGCTACACCTTC,few,NA,16,TRBJ1-2,TRBV6-5
CASSFPGQGGEKLFF,TGTGCCAGCAGTTTTCCCGGACAGGGGGGTGAAAAACTGTTTTTT,NA,TRBD1,15,TRBJ1-4,TRBV12-3/TRBV12-4
CASSMYLGNQPQHF,TGTGCCAGTAGTATGTACCTCGGCAATCAGCCCCAGCATTTT,few,NA,14,TRBJ1-5,TRBV19
CASSLLAGALPGELFF,TGTGCCAGCAGCCTACTAGCGGGGGCCCTGCCCGGGGAGCTGTTTTTT,once,TRBD2,16,TRBJ2-2,TRBV3-1
CASSYSHRDRGHYEQYF,TGTGCCAGCAGTTACTCCCACCGGGACAGGGGGCATTACGAGCAGTACTTC,few,TRBD1,17,TRBJ2-7,TRBV6-6
CASSQGMSTGELFF,TGCGCCAGCAGCCAAGGGATGAGCACCGGGGAGCTGTTTTTT,once,NA,14,TRBJ2-2,TRBV4-3
CASSPRSLTEAFF,TGTGCCAGCAGCCCCCGAAGTCTAACTGAAGCTTTCTTT,few,NA,13,TRBJ1-1,TRBV11-1
CASSLGAPTGIGETQYF,TGTGCCAGCAGTTTAGGGGCCCCCACAGGGATTGGGGAGACCCAGTACTTC,few,NA,17,TRBJ2-5,TRBV27
CASSLAAAGASFGETQYF,TGCGCCAGCAGCTTGGCCGCCGCGGGGGCCTCTTTCGGAGAGACCCAGTACTTC,NA,NA,18,TRBJ2-5,TRBV5-1
CASSIGDRGLNQPQHF,TGTGCCAGTAGTATTGGGGACAGGGGGCTGAATCAGCCCCAGCATTTT,few,TRBD1,16,TRBJ1-5,TRBV19
CASSDGPGEQFF,TGTGCCAGCAGTGACGGGCCTGGTGAGCAGTTCTTC,NA,NA,12,TRBJ2-1,TRBV2
CATKTGNSPLHF,TGTGCCACTAAAACAGGGAATTCACCCCTCCACTTT,once,NA,12,TRBJ1-6,TRBV6-6
CASSPGLLSSGNTIYF,TGTGCCAGCAGTCCGGGACTCCTGAGCTCTGGAAACACCATATATTTT,NA,NA,16,TRBJ1-3,TRBV14
CATRGLDGYTF,TGTGCCACCAGGGGATTAGATGGCTACACCTTC,NA,NA,11,TRBJ1-2,TRBV6-6
CASRYGGELFF,TGTGCCTCCCGTTATGGCGGGGAGCTGTTTTTT,NA,NA,11,TRBJ2-2,TRBV27
CASRGTSRSNSYNEQFF,TGTGCCAGCCGTGGGACTAGCCGATCCAACTCCTACAATGAGCAGTTCTTC,many,TRBD2,17,TRBJ2-1,TRBV7-8
CASSQGISLYAGELFF,TGCGCCAGCAGCCAAGGAATCAGTCTGTACGCCGGGGAGCTGTTTTTT,few,NA,16,TRBJ2-2,TRBV4-1
CASSYQVRQDEQFF,TGTGCCAGCAGTTACCAGGTTAGGCAGGATGAGCAGTTCTTC,few,NA,14,TRBJ2-1,TRBV12-3/TRBV12-4
CASSLRGGYNQPQHF,TGCGCCAGCAGCCTTCGGGGGGGCTACAATCAGCCCCAGCATTTT,few,NA,15,TRBJ1-5,TRBV4-1
CASTLSNTGELFF,TGTGCCAGTACACTCTCGAACACCGGGGAGCTGTTTTTT,many,NA,13,TRBJ2-2,TRBV19
CASSPNRGSYYGYTF,TGTGCCAGCAGCCCCAACAGGGGTAGCTACTATGGCTACACCTTC,once,TRBD1,15,TRBJ1-2,TRBV14
CASHARDSLNSPLHF,TGTGCCAGTCACGCCCGGGACAGCCTTAATTCACCCCTCCACTTT,few,TRBD1,15,TRBJ1-6,TRBV2
CASRHNEQFF,TGTGCCAGCAGACACAATGAGCAGTTCTTC,many,NA,10,TRBJ2-1,TRBV25-1
CASSQEGSASGYNEQFF,TGCGCCAGCAGCCAAGAAGGTTCGGCTAGCGGCTACAATGAGCAGTTCTTC,NA,TRBD2,17,TRBJ2-1,TRBV4-1
CASRVGLAGSEQYF,TGTGCCAGTAGGGTTGGACTAGCGGGGTCCGAGCAGTACTTC,few,TRBD2,14,TRBJ2-7,TRBV19
CASRGQANPRGELFF,TGTGCCAGCAGGGGACAGGCAAACCCTCGCGGGGAGCTGTTTTTT,NA,TRBD1,15,TRBJ2-2,TRBV7-8